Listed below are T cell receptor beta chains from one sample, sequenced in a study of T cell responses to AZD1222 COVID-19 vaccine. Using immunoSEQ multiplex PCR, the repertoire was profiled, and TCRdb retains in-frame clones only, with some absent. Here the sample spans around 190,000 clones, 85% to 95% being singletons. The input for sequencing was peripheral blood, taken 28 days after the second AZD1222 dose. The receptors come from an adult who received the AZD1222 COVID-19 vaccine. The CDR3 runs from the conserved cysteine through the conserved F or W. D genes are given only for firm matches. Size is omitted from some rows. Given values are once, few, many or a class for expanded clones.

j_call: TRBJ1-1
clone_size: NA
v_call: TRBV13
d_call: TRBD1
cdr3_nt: TGTGCCAGCAGCCCTGGTCCCCTGAGGGGGCTGAACACTGAAGCTTTCTTT
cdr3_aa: CASSPGPLRGLNTEAFF

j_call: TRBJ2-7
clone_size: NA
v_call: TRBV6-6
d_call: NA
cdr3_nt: TGTGCCAGCAGCCTAACAACCGGAGGGACCTACGAGCAGTACTTC
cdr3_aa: CASSLTTGGTYEQYF

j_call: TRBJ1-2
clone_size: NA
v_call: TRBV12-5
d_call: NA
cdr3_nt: TGTGCTAGTGGTTTGGGAGGTGATGGCTACACCTTC
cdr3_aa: CASGLGGDGYTF

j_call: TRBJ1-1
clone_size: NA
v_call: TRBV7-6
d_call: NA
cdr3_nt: TGTGCCAGCAGCTCTCTGGCCACTGAAGCTTTCTTT
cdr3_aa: CASSSLATEAFF

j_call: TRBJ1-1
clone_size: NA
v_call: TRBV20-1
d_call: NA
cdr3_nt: TGCAGTGCTAGAGGAGGAGAAGCTTTCTTT
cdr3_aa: CSARGGEAFF

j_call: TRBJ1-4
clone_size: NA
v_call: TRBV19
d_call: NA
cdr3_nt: TGTGCCAGTAGTATAAAAACAGGGAGTGGAACTAATGAAAAACTGTTTTTT
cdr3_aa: CASSIKTGSGTNEKLFF

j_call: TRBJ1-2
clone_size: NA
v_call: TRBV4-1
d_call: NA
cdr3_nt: TGCGCCAGCAGCCAAGCAGGGGCCCCCGGCTACACCTTC
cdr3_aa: CASSQAGAPGYTF

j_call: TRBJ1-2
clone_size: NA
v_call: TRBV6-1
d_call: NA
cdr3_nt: TGTGCCAGCAGTGAAGGGGGAACCCATCAATATGGCTACACCTTC
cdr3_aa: CASSEGGTHQYGYTF

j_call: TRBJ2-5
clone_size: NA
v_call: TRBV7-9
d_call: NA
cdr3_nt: TGTGCCAGCAGCTTCGGCGGCCCGGAGACCCAGTACTTC
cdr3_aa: CASSFGGPETQYF

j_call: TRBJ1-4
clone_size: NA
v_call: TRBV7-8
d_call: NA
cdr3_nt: TGTGCCAGCAGTCCCGGGGCAGGGCGAGGGGAAAAACTGTTTTTT
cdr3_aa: CASSPGAGRGEKLFF

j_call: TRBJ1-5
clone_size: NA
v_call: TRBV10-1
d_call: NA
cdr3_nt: TGCGCCAGCAGGGCTACACGTCCGGGTAATCAGCCCCAGCATTTT
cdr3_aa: CASRATRPGNQPQHF

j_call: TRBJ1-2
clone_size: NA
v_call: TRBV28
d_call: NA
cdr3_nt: TGTGCCAGCAGGGTAGGGGGGCCCTATGGCTACACCTTC
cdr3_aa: CASRVGGPYGYTF

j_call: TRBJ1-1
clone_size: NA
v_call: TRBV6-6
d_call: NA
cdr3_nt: TGTGCCAGCAGTTACTCGAGGGCGAACACTGAAGCTTTCTTT
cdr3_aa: CASSYSRANTEAFF

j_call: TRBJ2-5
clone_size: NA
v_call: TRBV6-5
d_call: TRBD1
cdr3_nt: TGTGCCAGCAGGGGACCGGGACAGTTTGAAGAGACCCAGTACTTC
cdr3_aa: CASRGPGQFEETQYF

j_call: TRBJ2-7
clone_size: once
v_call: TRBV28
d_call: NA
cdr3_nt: TGTGCCAGCAGTCGGGGGGCTGGGACCTACGAGCAGTACTTC
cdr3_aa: CASSRGAGTYEQYF

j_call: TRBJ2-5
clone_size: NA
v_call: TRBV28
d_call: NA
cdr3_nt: TGTGCCAGCAGCCCCCCGGGACTGCCAGAGACCCAGTACTTC
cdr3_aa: CASSPPGLPETQYF

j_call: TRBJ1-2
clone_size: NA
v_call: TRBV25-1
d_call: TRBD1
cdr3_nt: TGTGCCAGCAGTGGGGGACAGCCATTCTATGGCTACACCTTC
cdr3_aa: CASSGGQPFYGYTF

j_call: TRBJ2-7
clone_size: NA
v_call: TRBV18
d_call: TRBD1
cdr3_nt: TGTGCCAGCTCACCAAGACAGGGTAGATACGAGCAGTACTTC
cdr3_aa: CASSPRQGRYEQYF